This entry lists 13 T cell receptor beta chains sequenced from one sample in a study of cytomegalovirus exposure and HLA in healthy donors. Primers included in the PCR were 60 Vbeta and 13 Jbeta primers. Profiled with immunoSEQ multiplex PCR; TCRdb holds only in-frame clones, not every one. The sample shows 95,000 to 100,000 clones, about four fifths of them seen only once. The sequencing sample was made of PBMCs. The receptors here all came from a middle-aged woman in good health and CMV-seronegative.

V and J are TRBV4-1 and TRBJ2-2, with TRBD2 matching 13 bases. The CDR3 sequence is 13 residues long. Germline V gives CDR1 MGHRA, CDR2 YSYEKL. J gave up 17 bases and V 1 base, and 4 bases lay outside the gene matches. The CDR3 DNA sequence: TGCGCCAGCAGCCAAGGACTAGCGGGGGGCACCTTTTTT. Protein: CASSQGLAGGTFF.

This clone was seen more than once but under ten times. V gene TRBV29-1 combines with J gene TRBJ2-5, with TRBD2 matching 8 bases. Germline V CDR1 and CDR2: SQVTM, ANQGSEA. The ends lost 7 bases at V and 2 bases at J; junction bases unmatched: 3. CDR3 length: 12 amino acids. CDR3 bases: TGCAGCGAACTAGCGGCACAAGAGACCCAGTACTTC. Translation: CSELAAQETQYF. Full variable domain (outside the CDR3, taken from reference TRBV29-1 and TRBJ2-5): SAVISQKPSRDICQRGTSLTIQCQVDSQVTMMFWYRQQPGQSLTLIATANQGSEATYESGFVIDKFPISRPNLTFSTLTVSNMSPEDSSIYLCSELAAQETQYFGPGTRLLVL.

The chain has TRBV4-1 and TRBJ1-6; D gene uncertain. CDR3 length: 14 amino acids. V lost 0 bases and J lost 11, with 11 bases in between. Per the germline V gene, CDR1 is MGHRA and CDR2 is YSYEKL. The CDR3: CASSQDSSAAPLHF. In DNA, the CDR3 is TGCGCCAGCAGCCAAGATAGCTCGGCAGCACCCCTCCACTTT.

This clone was seen a few times. The chain links TRBV11-1 to TRBJ1-1; 9 positions match TRBD1. Per germline, CDR1 SGHAT and CDR2 FQDESV (reference sequence). V lost 5 bases to trimming and J lost 1 base; unmatched junction nucleotides: 5. This CDR3 has 15 amino acids. CDR3 amino acids: CASSIHRGQNTEAFF. The CDR3 DNA sequence: TGTGCCAGCAGCATCCACAGGGGGCAGAACACTGAAGCTTTCTTT.

The V gene is TRBV4-2, the J gene TRBJ2-1; 10 bases are a match to TRBD1. The trim removed 0 bases at V and 9 bases at J, leaving 8 bases unmatched. CDR1 is LGHNA, CDR2 YNFKEQ, per germline. This CDR3 has 16 amino acids. CDR3 DNA: TGTGCCAGCAGCCAAGATAGGCGGACAGGGGGGGGTGAGCAGTTCTTC. Its protein is CASSQDRRTGGGEQFF.

The chain has TRBV2 and TRBJ1-6; 11 bases line up with TRBD1. The CDR3 length is 16 residues. V dropped 6 bases and J dropped 6; count of bases not matched to a gene: 7. Per the germline V gene, CDR1 is SNHLY and CDR2 is FYNNEI. This CDR3 reads CASRDPGTGGNSPLHF. The CDR3 DNA reads TGTGCCAGCAGAGACCCCGGGACAGGGGGTAATTCACCCCTCCACTTT.

The rearrangement joins TRBV30 to TRBJ2-5; TRBD1 aligns across 7 bases. The end of the DNA is better explained by TRBJ2-7, so the J call may be wrong. The CDR3 totals 14 residues. CDR1 GTSNPN and CDR2 SVGIG come from the germline V gene (reference sequence). The CDR3 region is CAWSAWDSSYEQYF. The CDR3 DNA reads as TGTGCCTGGAGTGCTTGGGACAGTTCCTACGAGCAGTACTTC.

CDR3 sequence (DNA): TGTGCCTCTTCAGGGACAGGGAGCTCCTACGAGCAGTACTTC. Translation: CASSGTGSSYEQYF. The V call is TRBV10-3, the J call TRBJ2-7; 9 bases agree with TRBD1. The germline gives CDR1 ENHRY, CDR2 SYGVKD. J gave up 0 bases and V 11 bases, and 8 bases lay outside the gene matches. CDR3 length: 14 residues.

The gene calls are TRBV28 and TRBJ2-5; a possible D gene is TRBD2 (5 bases). The CDR3 has 13 residues. Trimming cost V 7 bases and J 5 bases, with 14 bases left between them. The germline V gene has CDR1 MDHEN and CDR2 SYDVKM. The CDR3 loop is CASIVGRGETQYF. The CDR3 DNA sequence: TGTGCCAGCATCGTGGGGAGAGGGGAGACCCAGTACTTC.

This clone was picked up a small number of times. The chain joins TRBV6-4 to TRBJ1-1, with TRBD1 matching 7 bases. The V segment lost 0 bases and the J segment 8 bases; nucleotides outside the gene matches: 3. CDR3 length: 13 amino acids. Germline V gene lookup returns CDR1 MRHNA and CDR2 SNTAGT. CDR3 nucleotide sequence: TGTGCCAGCAGTGACTCTGCGACAGGGGAAGCTTTCTTT. Its protein is CASSDSATGEAFF.

The chain links TRBV4-2 to TRBJ1-2; perhaps TRBD1 as D (5 bases). The CDR3 sequence is 15 residues long. Germline CDR1 reads LGHNA; CDR2 reads YNFKEQ. V was clipped by 1 base and J by 2 bases, with 11 bases between them. CDR3 coding DNA: TGTGCCAGCAGCCAAGGACAGACTCAAAACTATGGCTACACCTTC. Its translation: CASSQGQTQNYGYTF.

The chain joins TRBV18 to TRBJ1-1, with D unresolved. Per germline, CDR1 KGHSH and CDR2 LQKENI. The CDR3 sequence is 13 residues long. V dropped 3 bases and J dropped 1 base, with 6 bases sitting between them. The CDR3 here is CASSPTANTEAFF. In DNA form, the CDR3 reads TGTGCCAGCTCACCTACAGCGAACACTGAAGCTTTCTTT.

A single count supports this clone. The rearrangement links TRBV19 to TRBJ1-5; TRBD1 might be the D (6 bases). V was pared by 3 bases and J by 7 bases, with 13 bases between. From germline, CDR1 is LNHDA and CDR2 SQIVND (reference sequence). The CDR3 is 14 residues long. The CDR3 loop is CASSMGAGAQPQHF. In nucleotides, the CDR3 is TGTGCCAGTAGTATGGGGGCAGGGGCCCAGCCCCAGCATTTT.